This T cell receptor (beta chain) stems from a study of cytomegalovirus exposure and HLA in healthy donors. Notes on the study in general: Cytomegalovirus-associated status was assigned to more than 150 TCR beta chains.

The PCR had 60 Vbeta and 13 Jbeta primers. This table comes from immunoSEQ multiplex PCR, and its TCRdb copy is limited to in-frame clones, with some not included. The profile shows around 200,000 clones, roughly 75% of them singletons. V dropped 0 bases and J dropped 4 bases, with 13 bases sitting between them. This CDR3 is 15 amino acids long. Germline CDR1 and CDR2: SGHTS and YDEGEE. A note on this clone: No antigen is known for it.

The rearrangement links TRBV5-8 to TRBJ1-2, with TRBD1 as a possible D gene (5 bases). Sequenced: PBMCs. This TCR was sampled from a young man in good health and CMV-seropositive. Here the CDR3 DNA reads TGTGCCAGCAGCTTGGGACAGAATATAATCTATGGCTACACCTTC. Translating gives CASSLGQNIIYGYTF.